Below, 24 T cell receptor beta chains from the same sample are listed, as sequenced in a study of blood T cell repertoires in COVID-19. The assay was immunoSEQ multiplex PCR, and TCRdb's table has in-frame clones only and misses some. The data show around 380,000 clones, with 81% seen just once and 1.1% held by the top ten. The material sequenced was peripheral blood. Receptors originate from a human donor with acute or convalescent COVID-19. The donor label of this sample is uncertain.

The CDR3, as DNA: TGTGCCAGCAGTCAAGGGGGTTGGACAGATACGCAGTATTTT. Its translation is CASSQGGWTDTQYF. The chain links TRBV28 to TRBJ2-3; a possible D gene is TRBD1 (6 bases). Germline CDR1 MDHEN, CDR2 SYDVKM. The CDR3 sequence is 14 residues long. V was pared by 5 bases and J by 3 bases, with 12 bases between.

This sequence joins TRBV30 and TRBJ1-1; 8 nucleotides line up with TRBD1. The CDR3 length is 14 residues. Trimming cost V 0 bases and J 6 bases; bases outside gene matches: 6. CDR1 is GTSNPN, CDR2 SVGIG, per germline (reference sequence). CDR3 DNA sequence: TGTGCCTGGAGTGTACTCGGGACAGGCGCTGAAGCTTTCTTT. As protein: CAWSVLGTGAEAFF.

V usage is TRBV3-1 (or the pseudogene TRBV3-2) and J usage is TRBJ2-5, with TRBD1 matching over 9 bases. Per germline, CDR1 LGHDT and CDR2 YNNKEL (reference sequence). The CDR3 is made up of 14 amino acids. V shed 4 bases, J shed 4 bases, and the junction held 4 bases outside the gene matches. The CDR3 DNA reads TGTGCCAGCAGCCGCCGACAGGGGGTAGAGACCCAGTACTTC. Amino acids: CASSRRQGVETQYF.

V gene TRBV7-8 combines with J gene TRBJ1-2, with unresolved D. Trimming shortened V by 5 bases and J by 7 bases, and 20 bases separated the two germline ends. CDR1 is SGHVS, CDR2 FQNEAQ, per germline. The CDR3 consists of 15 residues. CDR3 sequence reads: CASSLEGALRGGYTF. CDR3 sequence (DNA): TGTGCCAGCAGCCTCGAAGGAGCCCTCCGGGGTGGCTACACCTTC.

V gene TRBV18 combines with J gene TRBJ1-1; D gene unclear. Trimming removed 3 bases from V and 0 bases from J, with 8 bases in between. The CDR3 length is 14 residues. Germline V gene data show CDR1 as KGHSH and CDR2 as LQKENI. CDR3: CASSPDFLNTEAFF. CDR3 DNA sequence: TGTGCCAGCTCACCGGACTTCCTGAACACTGAAGCTTTCTTT.

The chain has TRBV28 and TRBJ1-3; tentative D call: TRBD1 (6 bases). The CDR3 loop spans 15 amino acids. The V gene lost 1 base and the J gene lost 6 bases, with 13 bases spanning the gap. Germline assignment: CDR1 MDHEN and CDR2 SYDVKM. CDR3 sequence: CASSLFADRLNTIYF. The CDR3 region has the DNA TGTGCCAGCAGTTTATTTGCGGACAGATTAAACACCATATATTTT.

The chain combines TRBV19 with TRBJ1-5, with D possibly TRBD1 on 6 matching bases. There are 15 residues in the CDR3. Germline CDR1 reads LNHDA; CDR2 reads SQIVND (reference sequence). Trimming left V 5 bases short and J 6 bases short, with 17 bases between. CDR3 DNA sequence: TGTGCCAGTAGTCCCTGGGGGGGGGCGCCTCAGCCCCAGCATTTT. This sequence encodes CASSPWGGAPQPQHF.

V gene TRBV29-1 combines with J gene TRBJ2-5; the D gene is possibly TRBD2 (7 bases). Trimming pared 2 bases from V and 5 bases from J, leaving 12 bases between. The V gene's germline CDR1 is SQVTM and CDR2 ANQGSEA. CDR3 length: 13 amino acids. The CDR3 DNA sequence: TGCAGCGTTGAACGGGGGAGGGGGGAGACCCAGTACTTC. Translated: CSVERGRGETQYF.

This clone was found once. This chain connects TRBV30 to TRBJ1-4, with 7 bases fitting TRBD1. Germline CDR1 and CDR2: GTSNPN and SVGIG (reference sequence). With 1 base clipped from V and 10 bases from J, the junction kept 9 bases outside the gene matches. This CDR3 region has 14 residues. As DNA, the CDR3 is TGTGCCTGGAGTGATGACAGGGAGAAAGGAAAACTGTTTTTT. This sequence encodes CAWSDDREKGKLFF. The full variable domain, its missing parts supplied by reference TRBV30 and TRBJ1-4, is SQTIHQWPATLVQPVGSPLSLECTVEGTSNPNLYWYRQAAGRGLQLLFYSVGIGQISSEVPQNLSASRPQDRQFILSSKKLLLSDSGFYLCAWSDDREKGKLFFGSGTQLSVL.

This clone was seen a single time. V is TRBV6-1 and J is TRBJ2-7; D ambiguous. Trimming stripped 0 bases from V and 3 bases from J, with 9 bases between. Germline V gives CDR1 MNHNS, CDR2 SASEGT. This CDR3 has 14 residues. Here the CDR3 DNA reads TGTGCCAGCAGTGAAGCTGCCGGAGACTACGAGCAGTACTTC. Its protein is CASSEAAGDYEQYF.

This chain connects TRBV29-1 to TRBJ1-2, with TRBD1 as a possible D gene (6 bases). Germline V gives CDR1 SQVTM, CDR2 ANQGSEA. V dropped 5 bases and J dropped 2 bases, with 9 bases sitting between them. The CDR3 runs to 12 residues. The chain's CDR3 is CSVQRGNYGYTF. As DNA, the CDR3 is TGCAGCGTTCAGAGGGGGAACTATGGCTACACCTTC.

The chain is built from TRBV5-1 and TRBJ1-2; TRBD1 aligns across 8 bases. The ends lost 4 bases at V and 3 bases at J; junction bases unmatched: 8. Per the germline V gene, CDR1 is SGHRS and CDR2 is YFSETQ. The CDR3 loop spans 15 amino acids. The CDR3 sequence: CASSLDPGGDYGYTF. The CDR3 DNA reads TGCGCCAGCAGCCTAGACCCAGGGGGCGACTATGGCTACACCTTC.

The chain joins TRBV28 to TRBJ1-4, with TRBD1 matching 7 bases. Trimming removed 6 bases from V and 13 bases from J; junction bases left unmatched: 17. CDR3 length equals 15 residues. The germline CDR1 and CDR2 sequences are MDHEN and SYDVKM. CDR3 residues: CASSQPRDSEGGLFF. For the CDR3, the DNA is TGTGCCAGCAGCCAACCCCGGGACAGCGAAGGCGGACTGTTTTTT.

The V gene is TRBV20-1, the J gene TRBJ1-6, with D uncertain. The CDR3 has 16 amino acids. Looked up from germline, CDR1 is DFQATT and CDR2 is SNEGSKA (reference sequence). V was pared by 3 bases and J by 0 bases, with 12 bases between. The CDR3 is CSASGWRSSYNSPLHF. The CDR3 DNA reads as TGCAGTGCTAGTGGTTGGAGGAGCTCCTATAATTCACCCCTCCACTTT.

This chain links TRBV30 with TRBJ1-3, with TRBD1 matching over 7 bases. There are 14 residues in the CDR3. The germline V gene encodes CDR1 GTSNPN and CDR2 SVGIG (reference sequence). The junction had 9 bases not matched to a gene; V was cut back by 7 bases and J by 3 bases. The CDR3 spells CAYLQGSRGNTIYF. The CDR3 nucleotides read TGTGCCTATTTACAGGGGTCTCGTGGAAACACCATATATTTT.

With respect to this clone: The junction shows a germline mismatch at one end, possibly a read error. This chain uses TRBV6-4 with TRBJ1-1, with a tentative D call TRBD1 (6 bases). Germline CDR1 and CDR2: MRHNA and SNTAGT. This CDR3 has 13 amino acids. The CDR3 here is CASGDRRYTEAFF. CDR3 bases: TGTGCCAGCGGTGACAGGCGGTACACTGAAGCTTTCTTT.

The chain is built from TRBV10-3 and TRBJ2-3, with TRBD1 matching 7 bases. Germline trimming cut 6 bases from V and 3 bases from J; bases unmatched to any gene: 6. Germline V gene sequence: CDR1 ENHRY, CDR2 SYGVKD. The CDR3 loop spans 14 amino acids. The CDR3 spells CAIRDREGTDTQYF. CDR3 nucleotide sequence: TGTGCCATCAGAGACAGGGAAGGAACAGATACGCAGTATTTT.

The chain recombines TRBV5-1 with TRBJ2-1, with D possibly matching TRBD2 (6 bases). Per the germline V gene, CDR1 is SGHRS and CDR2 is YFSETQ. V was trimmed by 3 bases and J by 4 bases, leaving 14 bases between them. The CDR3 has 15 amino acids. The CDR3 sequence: CASSSGLTAYNEQFF. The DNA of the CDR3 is TGCGCCAGCAGCTCGGGACTTACCGCATACAATGAGCAGTTCTTC. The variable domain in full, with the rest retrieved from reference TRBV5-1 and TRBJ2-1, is KAGVTQTPRYLIKTRGQQVTLSCSPISGHRSVSWYQQTPGQGLQFLFEYFSETQRNKGNFPGRFSGRQFSNSRSEMNVSTLELGDSALYLCASSSGLTAYNEQFFGPGTRLTVL.

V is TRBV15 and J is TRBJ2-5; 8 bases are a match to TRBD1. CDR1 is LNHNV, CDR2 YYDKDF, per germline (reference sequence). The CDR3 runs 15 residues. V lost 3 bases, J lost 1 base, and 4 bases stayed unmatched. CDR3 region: CATSSDRGPQETQYF. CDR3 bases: TGTGCCACCAGCAGTGACAGGGGACCCCAAGAGACCCAGTACTTC.

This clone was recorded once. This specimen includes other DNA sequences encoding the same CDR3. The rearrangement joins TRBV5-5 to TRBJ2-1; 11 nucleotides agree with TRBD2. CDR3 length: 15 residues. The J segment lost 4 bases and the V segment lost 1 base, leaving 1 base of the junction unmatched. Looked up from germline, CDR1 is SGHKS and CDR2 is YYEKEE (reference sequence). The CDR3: CASSLLAGGYNEQFF. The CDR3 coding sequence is TGTGCCAGCAGCTTGCTAGCGGGGGGATACAATGAGCAGTTCTTC.

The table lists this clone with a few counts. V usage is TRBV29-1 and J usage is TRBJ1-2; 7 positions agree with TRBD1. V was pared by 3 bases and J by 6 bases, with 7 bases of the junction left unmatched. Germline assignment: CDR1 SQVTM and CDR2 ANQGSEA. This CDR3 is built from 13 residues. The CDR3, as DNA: TGCAGCGTTGATTATCGGGACAGCGATGGCTACACCTTC. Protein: CSVDYRDSDGYTF.

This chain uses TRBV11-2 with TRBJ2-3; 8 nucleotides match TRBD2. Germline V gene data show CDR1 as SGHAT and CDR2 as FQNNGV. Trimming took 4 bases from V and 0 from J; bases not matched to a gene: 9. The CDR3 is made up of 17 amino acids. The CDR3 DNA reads TGTGCCAGCAGCTACACACTAGCGGACCCTAGCACAGATACGCAGTATTTT. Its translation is CASSYTLADPSTDTQYF.

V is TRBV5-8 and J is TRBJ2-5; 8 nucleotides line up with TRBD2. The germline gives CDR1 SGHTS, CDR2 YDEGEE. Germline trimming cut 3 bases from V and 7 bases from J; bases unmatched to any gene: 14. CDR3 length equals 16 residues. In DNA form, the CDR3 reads TGTGCCAGCAGCTCCCCGGGTAGCGGGATCGAGGTGACCCAGTACTTC. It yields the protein CASSSPGSGIEVTQYF.

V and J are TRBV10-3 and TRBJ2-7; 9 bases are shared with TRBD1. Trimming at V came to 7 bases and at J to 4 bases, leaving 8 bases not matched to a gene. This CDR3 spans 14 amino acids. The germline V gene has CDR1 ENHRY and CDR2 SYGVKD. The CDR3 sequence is CAITGTGNTYEQYF. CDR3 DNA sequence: TGTGCCATCACCGGGACAGGGAATACGTACGAGCAGTACTTC.